This T cell receptor (beta chain) was identified during a study of T cells in Graves' hyperthyroidism and ophthalmopathy. Study outcomes and limitations: It was a median approximately 6.9 months before onset that the model predicted ophthalmopathy.

The sample holds many counts of this clonotype. Its antigen is currently unknown. The CDR3 covers 15 residues. Per the germline V gene, CDR1 is SGDLS and CDR2 is YYNGEE. V shed 4 bases and J 0 bases; nucleotides not matched to a gene: 7. From RNA transcripts, TCR beta CDR3 regions were amplified. During a first-round RT-PCR of the TCR CDR3, the HTBI primer set was used. TCRdb called the multiplex PCR reads again in MiXCR, with one record for every CDR3 protein. Of approximately 370,000 distinct CDR3 sequences in the sample, roughly 17% were seen once. The sequence derives from a woman aged 30 to 39 with Graves' hyperthyroidism that later progressed to Graves' ophthalmopathy. The source material was blood. The rearrangement uses TRBV9 and TRBJ2-7; 7 bases line up with TRBD2. The CDR3 nucleotides are TGTGCCAGCAGCCTAGCAAGCGGGAACTCCTACGAGCAGTACTTC. Amino acids: CASSLASGNSYEQYF.